Listed here are 2 T cell receptor beta chains from one sample, sequenced in a study of T cell responses to AZD1222 COVID-19 vaccine. Produced via immunoSEQ multiplex PCR; TCRdb's table is partial and in-frame only. The sample holds roughly 80,000 clones, around 89% seen once. Sequenced material: peripheral blood, taken on day 0 of MenACWY control vaccination. Every receptor here comes from an adult in good health.

The chain combines TRBV19 with TRBJ1-1; D is ambiguous. Germline assignment: CDR1 LNHDA and CDR2 SQIVND (reference sequence). The CDR3 has 13 amino acids. V was trimmed by 5 bases and J by 4 bases, leaving 11 bases between them. CDR3: CASSPRTVTEAFF. CDR3 bases: TGTGCCAGTAGTCCCCGAACAGTCACTGAAGCTTTCTTT.

The J gene is TRBJ2-3, the V gene TRBV28; 10 bases are a match to TRBD2. The ends lost 2 bases at V and 2 bases at J; junction bases unmatched: 16. Germline V gene data show CDR1 as MDHEN and CDR2 as SYDVKM. The CDR3 extends over 20 amino acids. The CDR3 DNA follows: TGTGCCAGCAGTTTAGGCCGAAGTCGAGGACTAGCGGATTCCACAGATACGCAGTATTTT. Its translation: CASSLGRSRGLADSTDTQYF.